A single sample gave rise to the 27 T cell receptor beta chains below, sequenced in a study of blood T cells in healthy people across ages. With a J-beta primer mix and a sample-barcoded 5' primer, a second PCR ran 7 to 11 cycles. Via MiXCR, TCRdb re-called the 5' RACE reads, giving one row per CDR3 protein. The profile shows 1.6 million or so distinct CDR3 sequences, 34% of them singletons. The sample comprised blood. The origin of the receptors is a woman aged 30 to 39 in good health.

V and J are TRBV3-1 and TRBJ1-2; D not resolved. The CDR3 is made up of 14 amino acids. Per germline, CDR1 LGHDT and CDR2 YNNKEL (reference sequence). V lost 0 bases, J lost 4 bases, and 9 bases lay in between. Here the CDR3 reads CASSQDGSIYGYTF. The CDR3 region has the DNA TGTGCCAGCAGCCAAGATGGCAGTATCTATGGCTACACCTTC.

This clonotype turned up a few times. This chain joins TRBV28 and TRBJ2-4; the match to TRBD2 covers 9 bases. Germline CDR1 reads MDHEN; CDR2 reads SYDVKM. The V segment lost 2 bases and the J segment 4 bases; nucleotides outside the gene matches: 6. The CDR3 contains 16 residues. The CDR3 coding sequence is TGTGCCAGCAGTTTACGGCGGGAGGGCCCGAAAAACATTCAGTACTTC. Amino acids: CASSLRREGPKNIQYF.

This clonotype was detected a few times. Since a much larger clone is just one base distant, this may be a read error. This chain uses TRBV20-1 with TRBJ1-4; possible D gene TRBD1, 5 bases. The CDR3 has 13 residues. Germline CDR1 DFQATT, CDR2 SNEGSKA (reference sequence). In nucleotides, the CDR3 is TGCAGTGCTTTCGACAGCCATAATGAAAAACGGTTTTTT. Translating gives CSAFDSHNEKRFF.

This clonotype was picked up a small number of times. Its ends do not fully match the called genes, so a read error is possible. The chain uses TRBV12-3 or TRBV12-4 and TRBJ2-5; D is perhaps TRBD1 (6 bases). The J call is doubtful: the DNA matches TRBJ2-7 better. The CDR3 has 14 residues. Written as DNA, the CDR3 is TGTGCCAACAGTTTTCGGCGGACAGCCTACGAGCAGTACTTC. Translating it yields CANSFRRTAYEQYF.

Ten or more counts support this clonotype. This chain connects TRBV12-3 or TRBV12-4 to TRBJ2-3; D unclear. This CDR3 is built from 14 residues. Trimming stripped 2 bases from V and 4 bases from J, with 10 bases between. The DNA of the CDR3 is TGTGCCAGCAGTTTATCTGGGTCTGCAGATACGCAGTATTTT. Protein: CASSLSGSADTQYF.

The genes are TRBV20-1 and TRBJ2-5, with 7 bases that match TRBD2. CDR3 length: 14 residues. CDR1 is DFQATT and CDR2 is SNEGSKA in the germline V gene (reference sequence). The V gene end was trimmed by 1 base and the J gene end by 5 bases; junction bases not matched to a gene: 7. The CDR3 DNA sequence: TGCAGTGCTAGAGGGCGGAGCGGGGTGGAGACCCAGTACTTC. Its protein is CSARGRSGVETQYF.

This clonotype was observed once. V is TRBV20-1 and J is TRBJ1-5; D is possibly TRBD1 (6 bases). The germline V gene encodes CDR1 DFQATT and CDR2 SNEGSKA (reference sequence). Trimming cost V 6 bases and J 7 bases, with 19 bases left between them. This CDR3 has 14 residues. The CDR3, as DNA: TGCAGTGCCGAGACGGTGGGGGCAGGACAGCCCCAGCATTTT. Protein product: CSAETVGAGQPQHF.

The CDR3 loop is CASSQGLAGGKTYEQYF. CDR3 sequence (DNA): TGCGCCAGCAGCCAAGGGCTAGCGGGGGGGAAGACCTACGAGCAGTACTTC. J is TRBJ2-7 and V is TRBV4-1, with 12 bases matching TRBD2. Germline assignment: CDR1 MGHRA and CDR2 YSYEKL. J gave up 2 bases and V 1 base, and 6 bases lay outside the gene matches. There are 17 residues in the CDR3.

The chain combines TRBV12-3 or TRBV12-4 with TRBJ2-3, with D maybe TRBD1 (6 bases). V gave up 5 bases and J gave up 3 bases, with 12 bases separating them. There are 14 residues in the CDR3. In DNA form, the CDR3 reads TGTGCCAGCAGTGGATCAGGGGTGACAGATACGCAGTATTTT. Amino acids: CASSGSGVTDTQYF.

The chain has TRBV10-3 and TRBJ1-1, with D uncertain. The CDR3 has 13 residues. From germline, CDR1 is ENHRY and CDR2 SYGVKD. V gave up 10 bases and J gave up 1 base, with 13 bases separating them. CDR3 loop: CATKAVGNTEAFF. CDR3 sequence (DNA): TGTGCCACCAAGGCTGTAGGGAACACTGAAGCTTTCTTT.

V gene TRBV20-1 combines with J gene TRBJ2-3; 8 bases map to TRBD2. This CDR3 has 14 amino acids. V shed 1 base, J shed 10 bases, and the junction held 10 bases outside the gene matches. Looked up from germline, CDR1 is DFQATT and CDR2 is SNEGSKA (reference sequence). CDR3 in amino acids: CSARVAGFAGAQYF. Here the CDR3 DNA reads TGCAGTGCTAGAGTAGCGGGGTTCGCCGGGGCGCAGTATTTT.

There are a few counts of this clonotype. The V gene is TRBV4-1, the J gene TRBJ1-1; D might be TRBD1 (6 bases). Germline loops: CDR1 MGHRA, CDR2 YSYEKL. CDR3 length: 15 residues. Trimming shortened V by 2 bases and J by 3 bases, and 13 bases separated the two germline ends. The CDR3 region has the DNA TGCGCCAGCAGCCAACGGAAGCCAGGGGACACTGAAGCTTTCTTT. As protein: CASSQRKPGDTEAFF.

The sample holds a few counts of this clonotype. Here the CDR3 reads CASSVQGAGYNEQFF. DNA of the CDR3: TGTGCCAGCAGTGTACAGGGGGCGGGTTACAATGAGCAGTTCTTC. V and J are TRBV27 and TRBJ2-1, with TRBD1 identical over 9 bases. Germline CDR1 MNHEY, CDR2 SMNVEV (reference sequence). This CDR3 region has 15 residues. The V segment lost 5 bases and the J segment 4 bases; nucleotides outside the gene matches: 6.

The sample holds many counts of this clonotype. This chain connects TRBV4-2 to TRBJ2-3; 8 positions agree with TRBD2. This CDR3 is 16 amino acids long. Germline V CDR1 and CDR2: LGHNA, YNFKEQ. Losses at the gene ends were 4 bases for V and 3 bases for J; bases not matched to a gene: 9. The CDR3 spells CASSLTSGGVTDTQYF. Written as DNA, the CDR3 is TGTGCCAGCAGCCTAACGAGCGGGGGCGTAACAGATACGCAGTATTTT.

In DNA, the CDR3 is TGCGCCTGCCGGGGGAGCTCCTACAATGAGCAGTTCTTC. Translation: CACRGSSYNEQFF. This rearrangement joins TRBV5-1 to TRBJ2-1; D may be TRBD2 (6 bases). Between the trimmed V and J ends, which lost 10 bases and 0 bases, there was a span of 11 bases. CDR1 and CDR2 from the germline V gene are SGHRS and YFSETQ. The CDR3 runs to 13 residues.

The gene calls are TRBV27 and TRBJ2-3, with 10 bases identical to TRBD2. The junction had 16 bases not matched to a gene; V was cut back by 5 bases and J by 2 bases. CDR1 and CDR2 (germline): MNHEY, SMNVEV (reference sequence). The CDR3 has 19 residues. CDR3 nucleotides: TGTGCCAGCAGTGGCCGCTACCCTGGGACTAGCGTTTTCACAGATACGCAGTATTTT. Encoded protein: CASSGRYPGTSVFTDTQYF.

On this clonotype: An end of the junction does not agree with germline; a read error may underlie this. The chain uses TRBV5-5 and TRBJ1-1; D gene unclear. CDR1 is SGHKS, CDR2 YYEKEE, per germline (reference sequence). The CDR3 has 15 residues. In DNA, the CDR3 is TGTGCCGGCAGCAATGGCGCCGTCATGAACACTGAAGCTTTCTTT. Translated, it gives CAGSNGAVMNTEAFF.

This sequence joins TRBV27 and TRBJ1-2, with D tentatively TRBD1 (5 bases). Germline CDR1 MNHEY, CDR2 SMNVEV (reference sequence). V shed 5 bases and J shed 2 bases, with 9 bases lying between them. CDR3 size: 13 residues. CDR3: CASSDSGNYGYTF. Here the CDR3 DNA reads TGTGCCAGCAGTGATTCAGGGAACTATGGCTACACCTTC.

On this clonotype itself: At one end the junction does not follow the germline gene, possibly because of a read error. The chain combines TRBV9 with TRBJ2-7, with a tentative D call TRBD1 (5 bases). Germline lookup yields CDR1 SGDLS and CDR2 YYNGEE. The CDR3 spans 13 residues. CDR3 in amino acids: CVSSQGFSYEQYF. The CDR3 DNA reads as TGTGTCAGCAGCCAGGGTTTCTCCTACGAGCAGTACTTC.

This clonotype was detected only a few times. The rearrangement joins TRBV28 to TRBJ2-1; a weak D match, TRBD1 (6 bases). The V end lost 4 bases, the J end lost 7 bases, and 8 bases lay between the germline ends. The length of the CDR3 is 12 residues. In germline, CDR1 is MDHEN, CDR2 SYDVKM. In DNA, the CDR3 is TGTGCCAGCAGTTCAGGGGAAAATGAGCAGTTCTTC. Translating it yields CASSSGENEQFF.

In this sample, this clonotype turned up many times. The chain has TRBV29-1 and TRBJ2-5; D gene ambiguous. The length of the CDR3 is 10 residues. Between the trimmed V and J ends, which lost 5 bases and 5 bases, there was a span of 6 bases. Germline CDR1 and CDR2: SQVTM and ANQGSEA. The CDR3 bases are TGCAGCGTTTACCGGGAGACCCAGTACTTC. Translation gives CSVYRETQYF.

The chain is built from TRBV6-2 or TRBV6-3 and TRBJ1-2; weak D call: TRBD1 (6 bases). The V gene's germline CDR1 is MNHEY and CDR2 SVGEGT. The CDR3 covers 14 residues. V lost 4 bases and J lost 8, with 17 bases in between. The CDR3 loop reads CASSSLQGTIGYTF. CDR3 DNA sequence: TGTGCCAGCAGTTCCCTACAGGGTACAATCGGCTACACCTTC.

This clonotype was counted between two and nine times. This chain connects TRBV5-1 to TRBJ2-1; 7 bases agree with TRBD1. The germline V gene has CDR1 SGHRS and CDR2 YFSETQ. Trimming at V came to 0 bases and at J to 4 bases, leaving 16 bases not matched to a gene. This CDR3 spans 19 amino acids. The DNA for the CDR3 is TGCGCCAGCAGCTTGGGTATAAGGGGGCAAACAGGCCCGTACAATGAGCAGTTCTTC. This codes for CASSLGIRGQTGPYNEQFF.

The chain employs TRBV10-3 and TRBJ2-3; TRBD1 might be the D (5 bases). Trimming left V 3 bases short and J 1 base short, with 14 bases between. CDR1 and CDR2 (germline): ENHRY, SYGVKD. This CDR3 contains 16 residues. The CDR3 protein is CAISEGAGQGTDTQYF. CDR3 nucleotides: TGTGCCATCAGTGAAGGGGCAGGGCAGGGCACAGATACGCAGTATTTT.

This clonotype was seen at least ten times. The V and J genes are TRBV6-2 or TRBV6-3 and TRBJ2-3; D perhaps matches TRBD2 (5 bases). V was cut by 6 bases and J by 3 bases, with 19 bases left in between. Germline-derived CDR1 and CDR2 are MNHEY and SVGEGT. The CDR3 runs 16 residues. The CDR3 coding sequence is TGTGCCAGCAGGGCTGCTAGGACTGGAGGTACAGATACGCAGTATTTT. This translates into CASRAARTGGTDTQYF.

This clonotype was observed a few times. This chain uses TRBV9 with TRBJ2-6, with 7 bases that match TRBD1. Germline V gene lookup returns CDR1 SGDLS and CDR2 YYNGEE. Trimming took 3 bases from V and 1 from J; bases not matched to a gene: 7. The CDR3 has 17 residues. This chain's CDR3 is CASSALGTASGANVLTF. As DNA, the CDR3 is TGTGCCAGCAGCGCCCTCGGGACAGCATCTGGGGCCAACGTCCTGACTTTC.

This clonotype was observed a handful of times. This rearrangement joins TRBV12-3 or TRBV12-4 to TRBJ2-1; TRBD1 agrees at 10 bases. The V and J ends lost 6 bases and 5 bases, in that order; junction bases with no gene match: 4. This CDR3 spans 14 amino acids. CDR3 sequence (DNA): TGTGCCAGCAGATACGGGACAGGGGACAATGAGCAGTTCTTC. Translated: CASRYGTGDNEQFF.